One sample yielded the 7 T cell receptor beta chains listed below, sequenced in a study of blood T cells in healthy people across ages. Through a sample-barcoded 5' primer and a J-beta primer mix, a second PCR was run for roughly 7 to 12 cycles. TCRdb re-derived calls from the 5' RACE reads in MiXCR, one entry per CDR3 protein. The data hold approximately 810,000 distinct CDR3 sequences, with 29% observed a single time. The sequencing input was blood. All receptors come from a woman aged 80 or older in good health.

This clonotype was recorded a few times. CDR3 nucleotide sequence: TGTGCCAGCAGCTTAGATACAGGAAGTACCGGGGAGCTGTTTTTT. Amino acid sequence: CASSLDTGSTGELFF. The J gene is TRBJ2-2, the V gene TRBV7-2; D is perhaps TRBD1 (5 bases). The CDR3 totals 15 residues. Deletions cut 1 base from V and 5 bases from J, with 11 bases between. CDR1 and CDR2 from the germline V gene are SGHTA and FQGNSA.

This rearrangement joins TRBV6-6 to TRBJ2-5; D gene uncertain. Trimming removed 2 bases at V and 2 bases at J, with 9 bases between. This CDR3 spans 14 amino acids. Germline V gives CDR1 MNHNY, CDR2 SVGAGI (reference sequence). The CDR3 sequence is CASSYLLGQETQYF. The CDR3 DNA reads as TGTGCCAGCAGTTACCTTCTTGGACAAGAGACCCAGTACTTC.

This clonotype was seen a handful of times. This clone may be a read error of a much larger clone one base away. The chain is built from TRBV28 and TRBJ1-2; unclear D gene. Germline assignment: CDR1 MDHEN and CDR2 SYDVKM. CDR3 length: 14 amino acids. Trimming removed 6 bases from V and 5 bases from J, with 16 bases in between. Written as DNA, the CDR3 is TGTGCCAGCAGAGTTGGGGTAGGCGTGTATGGCTACACCTTC. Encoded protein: CASRVGVGVYGYTF.

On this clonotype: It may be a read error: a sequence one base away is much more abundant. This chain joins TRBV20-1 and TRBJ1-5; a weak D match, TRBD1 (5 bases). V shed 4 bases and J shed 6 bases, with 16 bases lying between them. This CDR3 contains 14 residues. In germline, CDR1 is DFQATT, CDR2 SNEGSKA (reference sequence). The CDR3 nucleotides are TGCAGTGCTAAGGGCGTTTCTAGGGGTCAGCCCCAGCATTTT. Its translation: CSAKGVSRGQPQHF.

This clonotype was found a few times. The CDR3, as DNA: TGTGCCAGCACAAACCTCGTAGGGACAGGGAACACTGAAGCTTTCTTT. Translated, it gives CASTNLVGTGNTEAFF. The chain links TRBV12-3 or TRBV12-4 to TRBJ1-1, with 8 bases fitting TRBD1. CDR3 length: 16 amino acids. The trim removed 7 bases at V and 1 base at J, leaving 11 bases unmatched.

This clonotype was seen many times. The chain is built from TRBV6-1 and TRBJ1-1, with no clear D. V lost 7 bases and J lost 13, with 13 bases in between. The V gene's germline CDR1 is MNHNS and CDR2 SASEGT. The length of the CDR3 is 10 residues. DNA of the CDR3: TGTGCCAGCACTGGGCCACGAGGTTTCTTT. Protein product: CASTGPRGFF.

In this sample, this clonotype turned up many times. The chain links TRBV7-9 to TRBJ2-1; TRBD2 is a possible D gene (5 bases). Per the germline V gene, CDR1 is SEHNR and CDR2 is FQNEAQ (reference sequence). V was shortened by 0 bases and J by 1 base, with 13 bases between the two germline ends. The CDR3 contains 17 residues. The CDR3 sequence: CASSLAPFRGSYNEQFF. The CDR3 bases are TGTGCCAGCAGCTTAGCGCCGTTCCGGGGATCCTACAATGAGCAGTTCTTC.